The 3 T cell receptor beta chains reported below all come from one sample, sequenced in a study of shared clonotypes between healthy human individuals. Libraries were prepared by immunoSEQ multiplex PCR; TCRdb keeps only in-frame clonotypes and omits some of them. The sample holds about 530,000 clones, about 96% seen once. The source material was naive CD4+ T cells sorted from blood. Subset indicated: CD45RA+ positively selected. The receptors stem from a woman aged 25-40 years in good health.

This chain joins TRBV6-1 and TRBJ1-2; D is unresolved. Looked up from germline, CDR1 is MNHNS and CDR2 is SASEGT. V was shortened by 5 bases and J by 2 bases, with 6 bases between the two germline ends. The CDR3 has 12 residues. The CDR3 is CASSTVNYGYTF. In DNA, the CDR3 is TGTGCCAGCAGTACAGTAAACTATGGCTACACCTTC.

The chain carries TRBV2 and TRBJ2-7; 7 nucleotides align to TRBD1. From germline, CDR1 is SNHLY and CDR2 FYNNEI. The V gene end was trimmed by 6 bases and the J gene end by 6 bases; junction bases not matched to a gene: 8. This CDR3 spans 13 amino acids. The CDR3 nucleotides are TGTGCCAGCAGCGAACAGGGGCAGGGCGAGCAGTACTTC. Translating gives CASSEQGQGEQYF.

The rearrangement uses TRBV28 and TRBJ2-1; 7 bases fit TRBD1. Germline V lookup: CDR1 MDHEN, CDR2 SYDVKM. The junction had 11 bases not matched to a gene; V was cut back by 3 bases and J by 0 bases. The CDR3 covers 18 residues. Here the CDR3 reads CASSFPPRTGSSYNEQFF. CDR3 bases: TGTGCCAGCAGTTTCCCCCCAAGGACAGGTAGCTCCTACAATGAGCAGTTCTTC.